This TCR beta chain was found in a study of lymphopenia after photon versus proton radiotherapy. Repertoires were generated with immunoSEQ multiplex PCR, while TCRdb's copy carries only in-frame clones and drops some. The table has 150,000 to 200,000 clones, less than 90% seen once; the top ten hold around 5%. This CDR3 has 13 residues. Germline V gene lookup returns CDR1 LNHDA and CDR2 SQIVND (reference sequence). The ends were cut back, 7 bases at V and 0 bases at J, with 9 bases in the middle. Specimen: peripheral blood, collected from a patient treated with photon-based radiotherapy. This receptor was obtained from a man over 45 with gastric cancer. V usage is TRBV19 and J usage is TRBJ1-2, with D possibly TRBD1 on 5 matching bases. This chain's CDR3 is CASMQGSNYGYTF. Written as DNA, the CDR3 is TGTGCCAGTATGCAGGGCTCTAACTATGGCTACACCTTC.